What follows are 9 T cell receptor beta chains derived from one specimen sequenced in a study of T-cell reconstitution after alpha-beta-depleted transplantation in children. Unique molecular identifiers were incorporated into the prepared TCRbeta library. TCRdb fed the PCR reads into MiXCR, producing one record per CDR3 protein. The sample lists around 400,000 distinct CDR3 sequences; approximately 11% were seen once. This material consisted of PBMCs from the stem cell graft donor, taken from the stem cell graft. The receptors were gathered from a human donor who donated a stem cell graft to a child with acute myeloid leukemia.

This clonotype came up a few times. This CDR3 reads CASRWDSPYEQYF. In nucleotides, the CDR3 is TGTGCCAGCAGATGGGACTCTCCCTACGAGCAGTACTTC. The chain carries TRBV7-2 and TRBJ2-7; tentatively, D is TRBD2 (6 bases). Germline V gene data show CDR1 as SGHTA and CDR2 as FQGNSA. The V and J ends lost 6 bases and 2 bases respectively, with 11 bases between them. The CDR3 extends over 13 amino acids.

This clonotype has a count of ten or more. V is TRBV5-1 and J is TRBJ1-1, with D possibly matching TRBD1 (5 bases). The CDR3 consists of 15 residues. Germline V gene sequence: CDR1 SGHRS, CDR2 YFSETQ. Trimming stripped 4 bases from V and 3 bases from J, with 16 bases between. In DNA form, the CDR3 reads TGCGCCAGCAGCCCAACCCCAGGGAGGTACACTGAAGCTTTCTTT. Amino acids: CASSPTPGRYTEAFF.

This clonotype showed up just a few times. The genes are TRBV20-1 and TRBJ2-3; TRBD2 aligns across 11 bases. The junction had 5 bases not matched to a gene; V was cut back by 2 bases and J by 1 base. The CDR3 runs to 16 residues. CDR1 DFQATT and CDR2 SNEGSKA come from the germline V gene (reference sequence). The CDR3 region is CSARSASGGRTDTQYF. The CDR3 region has the DNA TGCAGTGCTAGATCGGCTAGCGGGGGGCGCACAGATACGCAGTATTTT.

This clonotype occurred many times. The rearrangement links TRBV18 to TRBJ1-1; 10 positions match TRBD1. V lost 6 bases to trimming and J lost 0 bases; unmatched junction nucleotides: 4. The CDR3 loop spans 15 amino acids. Per the germline V gene, CDR1 is KGHSH and CDR2 is LQKENI. The CDR3 region has the DNA TGTGCCAGCTCCCGACAGGGGGCGATGAACACTGAAGCTTTCTTT. This gives the protein CASSRQGAMNTEAFF.

This clonotype has ten or more counts. The CDR3 protein is CSAGRQDSPLHF. The CDR3 DNA reads TGCAGTGCTGGCAGACAGGATTCACCCCTCCACTTT. V usage is TRBV20-1 and J usage is TRBJ1-6; tentatively, D is TRBD1 (6 bases). Germline V CDR1 and CDR2: DFQATT, SNEGSKA (reference sequence). The CDR3 extends over 12 amino acids. V was clipped by 5 bases and J by 8 bases, with 10 bases between them.

This clonotype occurred many times. V usage is TRBV29-1 and J usage is TRBJ1-5, with D possibly TRBD1 on 6 matching bases. The V end lost 4 bases, the J end lost 3 bases, and 13 bases lay between the germline ends. The germline V gene encodes CDR1 SQVTM and CDR2 ANQGSEA. The CDR3 loop spans 14 amino acids. CDR3: CSVGGRDTNQPQHF. The CDR3 DNA sequence: TGCAGCGTTGGAGGCCGGGACACCAATCAGCCCCAGCATTTT.

This clonotype has more than one count but fewer than ten. This sequence joins TRBV9 and TRBJ1-3; 8 bases agree with TRBD1. V dropped 3 bases and J dropped 0; count of bases not matched to a gene: 2. The CDR3 spans 15 residues. Germline CDR1 SGDLS, CDR2 YYNGEE. CDR3 nucleotide sequence: TGTGCCAGCAGCGCCGACAGGGGCTCTGGAAACACCATATATTTT. Encoded protein: CASSADRGSGNTIYF. Variable domain in full (rest from reference TRBV9 and TRBJ1-3): DSGVTQTPKHLITATGQRVTLRCSPRSGDLSVYWYQQSLDQGLQFLIQYYNGEERAKGNILERFSAQQFPDLHSELNLSSLELGDSALYFCASSADRGSGNTIYFGEGSWLTVV.

The chain joins TRBV7-2 to TRBJ2-7, with 10 bases fitting TRBD1. Germline V gives CDR1 SGHTA, CDR2 FQGNSA. V shed 6 bases, J shed 2 bases, and the junction held 7 bases outside the gene matches. The CDR3 has 15 residues. CDR3 sequence reads: CASRGSGTGAYEQYF. CDR3 coding DNA: TGTGCCAGCAGGGGCTCCGGGACAGGGGCCTACGAGCAGTACTTC.

This clonotype was seen a handful of times. The rearrangement links TRBV5-6 to TRBJ2-5; 7 positions match TRBD1. The CDR3 sequence is 16 residues long. After removal of 4 bases from V and 2 bases from J, the junction contained 11 bases not matched to a gene. Germline CDR1 and CDR2: SGHDT and YYEEEE. CDR3 in amino acids: CASSESGGGRQETQYF. The CDR3 nucleotides are TGTGCCAGCAGCGAATCAGGGGGTGGAAGGCAAGAGACCCAGTACTTC.